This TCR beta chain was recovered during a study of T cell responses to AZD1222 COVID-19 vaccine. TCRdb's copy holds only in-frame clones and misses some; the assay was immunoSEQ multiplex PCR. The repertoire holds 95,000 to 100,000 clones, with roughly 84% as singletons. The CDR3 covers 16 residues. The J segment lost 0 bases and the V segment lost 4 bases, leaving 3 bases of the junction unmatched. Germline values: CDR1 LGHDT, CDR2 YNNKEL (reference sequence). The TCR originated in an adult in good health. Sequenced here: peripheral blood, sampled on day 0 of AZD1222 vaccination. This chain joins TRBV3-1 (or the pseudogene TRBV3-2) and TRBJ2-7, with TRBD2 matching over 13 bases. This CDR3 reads CASSRTSGGSSYEQYF. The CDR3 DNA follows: TGTGCCAGCAGCCGGACTAGCGGGGGAAGCTCCTACGAGCAGTACTTC.